This TCR beta chain is drawn from a study of blood T cell repertoires in COVID-19. Overall study: PBMCs, B-cell-depleted T cells, or T cells were the source of the cDNA or gDNA that made up the material.

The germline gives CDR1 MNHEY, CDR2 SVGAGI. The CDR3 totals 13 residues. V was pared by 2 bases and J by 0 bases, with 4 bases between. Per the study methods: It was from reference gene primer amplification that nucleated cell counts were estimated. Libraries were prepared by immunoSEQ multiplex PCR; TCRdb keeps only in-frame clonotypes and omits some of them. V, J and clone size derive from that table, while D and trimming were established from the DNA sequence. This table has almost 250,000 clones, more than 85% appearing once. This sequence originates from a woman between 45 and 65 years old who had recovered from COVID-19. This chain uses TRBV6-5 with TRBJ1-1; D is undetermined. Material: PBMCs or T cells enriched from blood (not recorded which). CDR3 residues: CASSYTVNTEAFF. CDR3 DNA: TGTGCCAGCAGTTACACTGTGAACACTGAAGCTTTCTTT.